These 13 T cell receptor beta chains were sequenced from one sample in a study of T cells in Graves' hyperthyroidism and ophthalmopathy. TCR beta CDR3 regions were amplified from RNA transcripts. During a first-round RT-PCR of the TCR CDR3, the HTBI primer set was used. TCRdb re-derived calls from the multiplex PCR reads in MiXCR, one entry per CDR3 protein. The data contain about 680,000 distinct CDR3 sequences, roughly a third of them singletons. The sequencing input was blood. The receptor source for this set is a woman aged 40 to 50 with Graves' hyperthyroidism.

This clonotype was detected only a few times. In DNA form, the CDR3 reads TGCGCCAGCAGACCTGTTGGCTTGGCTAGCGGTACCTACGAGCAGTACTTC. It specifies CASRPVGLASGTYEQYF. This sequence joins TRBV5-1 and TRBJ2-7; 7 bases align to TRBD2. Germline CDR1 SGHRS, CDR2 YFSETQ. The CDR3 totals 17 residues. J was trimmed by 2 bases and V by 5 bases; bases with no gene match: 16.

The chain recombines TRBV12-3 or TRBV12-4 with TRBJ2-5; 8 nucleotides match TRBD2. Trimming cost V 7 bases and J 5 bases; bases outside gene matches: 9. The CDR3 contains 14 residues. CDR3 sequence (DNA): TGTGCCAGCACTCCCGGGGGGGGGTGGGAGACCCAGTACTTC. Residues: CASTPGGGWETQYF.

This sequence joins TRBV6-5 and TRBJ2-2; a weak D match, TRBD1 (6 bases). The germline gives CDR1 MNHEY, CDR2 SVGAGI. This CDR3 is 13 amino acids long. V lost 10 bases and J lost 2, with 11 bases in between. The CDR3 region has the DNA TGTGCCACTCAGACAGGCAACACCGGGGAGCTGTTTTTT. It is translated as CATQTGNTGELFF.

This clonotype was counted between two and nine times. The rearrangement links TRBV5-4 to TRBJ1-1; no reliable D call. The V end lost 0 bases, the J end lost 0 bases, and 6 bases lay between the germline ends. In germline, CDR1 is SGHNT, CDR2 YYREEE (reference sequence). The CDR3 spans 14 residues. The DNA for the CDR3 is TGTGCCAGCAGCTTGGCTCGAATGAACACTGAAGCTTTCTTT. It yields the protein CASSLARMNTEAFF.

This clonotype was found many times. The chain joins TRBV7-6 to TRBJ2-6; 9 bases fit TRBD1. Germline lookup yields CDR1 SGHVS and CDR2 FNYEAQ. The CDR3 length is 17 residues. Trimming cost V 5 bases and J 0 bases; bases outside gene matches: 5. The CDR3 DNA reads TGTGCCAGCAGCATGGGACAGGGACGCTCTGGGGCCAACGTCCTGACTTTC. Its protein product is CASSMGQGRSGANVLTF.

This clonotype showed up just a few times. This rearrangement joins TRBV27 to TRBJ1-2; D not certain. CDR1 and CDR2 (germline): MNHEY, SMNVEV (reference sequence). Trimming took 6 bases from V and 7 from J, leaving 15 bases between them. The CDR3 contains 13 residues. Written as DNA, the CDR3 is TGTGCCAGCAGATCGGTTTACAGAGTTGGCTACACCTTC. Translated: CASRSVYRVGYTF.

This clonotype was counted between two and nine times. The chain has TRBV12-3 or TRBV12-4 and TRBJ1-1; 9 bases are a match to TRBD1. With V trimmed by 7 bases and J by 5 bases, 11 bases remained unmatched. The CDR3 has 15 amino acids. CDR3 region: CASIPQGAGYTEAFF. Here the CDR3 DNA reads TGTGCCAGCATACCACAGGGGGCCGGATATACTGAAGCTTTCTTT.

CDR3 in DNA: TGTGCCGGGCGAAAATCCGGGGAAGAGACCCAGTACTTC. This sequence encodes CAGRKSGEETQYF. The rearrangement uses TRBV6-1 and TRBJ2-5; possibly TRBD2 for D (5 bases). Germline assignment: CDR1 MNHNS and CDR2 SASEGT. This CDR3 region has 13 residues. V was pared by 11 bases and J by 3 bases, with 16 bases between.

As to this clonotype: Possible read error: a much larger clone is one base away. This chain links TRBV7-9 with TRBJ1-3; D ambiguous. CDR1 is SEHNR and CDR2 is FQNEAQ in the germline V gene (reference sequence). This CDR3 is built from 14 residues. CDR3 protein: CASSRTIAGTTIYF. The CDR3 nucleotides are TGTGCCAGCAGCCGCACAATCGCGGGAACCACCATATATTTT.

This clonotype has at least ten counts. This rearrangement joins TRBV10-3 to TRBJ1-5; D is unresolved. This CDR3 is 18 amino acids long. Trimming stripped 0 bases from V and 7 bases from J, with 22 bases between. Germline-derived CDR1 and CDR2 are ENHRY and SYGVKD. The CDR3, as DNA: TGTGCCATCAGTGAGTCGAGCCGGCCATCTATCGGGGTCCAGCCCCAGCATTTT. Translation gives CAISESSRPSIGVQPQHF.

This clonotype was counted many times. J is TRBJ1-4 and V is TRBV5-6, with D perhaps TRBD1 (5 bases). CDR3 length: 14 residues. Looked up from germline, CDR1 is SGHDT and CDR2 is YYEEEE. Trimming took 0 bases from V and 12 from J, leaving 15 bases between them. CDR3 amino acids: CASSLGGQVQELFF. In DNA, the CDR3 is TGTGCCAGCAGCTTGGGAGGACAAGTACAGGAACTGTTTTTT.

The rearrangement joins TRBV27 to TRBJ1-2; TRBD1 might be the D (6 bases). The V gene's germline CDR1 is MNHEY and CDR2 SMNVEV (reference sequence). The CDR3 loop spans 18 amino acids. The V end was cut by 7 bases, the J end by 7 bases, with 31 bases between. This chain's CDR3 is CASTLTGQSGSGSGGYTF. CDR3 sequence (DNA): TGTGCCAGCACCTTAACAGGGCAATCCGGCTCCGGCTCGGGTGGCTACACCTTC.

In the case of this clonotype: A junction boundary mismatches the germline segment, possibly from a read error. This sequence joins TRBV5-1 and TRBJ2-7; D is possibly TRBD2 (5 bases). CDR1 is SGHRS, CDR2 YFSETQ, per germline. The CDR3 is 16 residues long. Here the CDR3 DNA reads TGTGCCAGCAGTTTCGGGATAGCCGAAGGGTACTACGAGCAGTACTTC. Protein: CASSFGIAEGYYEQYF.